Presented here are 23 T cell receptor beta chains from one specimen sequenced in a study of CD8 T cells in ankylosing spondylitis. In TCRdb, the 5' RACE reads were re-called with MiXCR into one record per CDR3 protein. The sample consists of about 130,000 distinct CDR3 sequences, around 8.5% of them appearing once. Specimen: blood, either unsorted or a sorted T cell fraction (not recorded which). The origin of the receptors is a male donor with ankylosing spondylitis or in good health (not recorded which).

This clonotype was counted ten times or more. The chain uses TRBV29-1 and TRBJ2-1; 8 bases map to TRBD1. V lost 8 bases, J lost 7 bases, and 7 bases stayed unmatched. Germline CDR1 and CDR2: SQVTM and ANQGSEA. CDR3 length equals 12 residues. This CDR3 reads CSLDRVRNEQFF. The CDR3, as DNA: TGCAGCCTGGACAGGGTTCGGAATGAGCAGTTCTTC.

This clonotype was detected a few times. A much more abundant neighbour one base away suggests this may be a read error. The rearrangement joins TRBV20-1 to TRBJ1-1; TRBD1 is a possible D gene (6 bases). CDR1 DFQATT and CDR2 SNEGSKA come from the germline V gene (reference sequence). The CDR3 is made up of 12 amino acids. The CDR3 nucleotides read TGCAGTGCTGGAGATCAGGGGAGGGGAGCTTTCTTT. Translation gives CSAGDQGRGAFF.

This clonotype was detected ten times or more. The chain recombines TRBV20-1 with TRBJ2-1, with TRBD2 identical over 11 bases. J was trimmed by 4 bases and V by 0 bases; bases with no gene match: 2. Germline CDR1 reads DFQATT; CDR2 reads SNEGSKA (reference sequence). This CDR3 has 15 amino acids. The CDR3 loop reads CSARDTSGRYNEQFF. In DNA form, the CDR3 reads TGCAGTGCTAGAGATACTAGCGGGAGATACAATGAGCAGTTCTTC.

This clonotype has at least ten counts. The J gene is TRBJ2-1, the V gene TRBV5-6; D is undetermined. Germline lookup yields CDR1 SGHDT and CDR2 YYEEEE. This CDR3 is built from 16 residues. Trimming pared 0 bases from V and 2 bases from J, leaving 12 bases between. The CDR3 region is CASSLGLGPTYNEQFF. The CDR3 region has the DNA TGTGCCAGCAGCTTGGGTCTGGGCCCGACCTACAATGAGCAGTTCTTC.

This clonotype occurred many times. The chain combines TRBV10-3 with TRBJ2-5; TRBD2 matches at 8 bases. Looked up from germline, CDR1 is ENHRY and CDR2 is SYGVKD. The CDR3 spans 14 residues. V lost 6 bases, J lost 1 base, and 4 bases stayed unmatched. The CDR3, as DNA: TGTGCCATCAGCTCGAGCGGGGGCCAAGAGACCCAGTACTTC. Protein product: CAISSSGGQETQYF.

This clonotype was observed many times. This chain connects TRBV7-3 to TRBJ2-1, with 8 positions matching TRBD1. The CDR3 sequence is 15 residues long. The germline gives CDR1 SGHTA, CDR2 FQGTGA. The ends lost 4 bases at V and 2 bases at J; junction bases unmatched: 4. This chain's CDR3 is CASSSRTGTYNEQFF. The CDR3 coding sequence is TGTGCCAGCAGCTCAAGGACAGGGACCTACAATGAGCAGTTCTTC.

This clonotype was detected many times. J is TRBJ2-7 and V is TRBV28; D possibly uses TRBD1 or TRBD2 (6 bases each). The CDR3 runs 15 residues. Germline V gene sequence: CDR1 MDHEN, CDR2 SYDVKM. V lost 1 base, J lost 3 bases, and 13 bases lay in between. CDR3 sequence (DNA): TGTGCCAGCAGTTTATCTGGGGGGCCAGTCTACGAGCAGTACTTC. Encoded protein: CASSLSGGPVYEQYF.

This clonotype has a count of ten or more. CDR3 in DNA: TGTGCCATCAGCCCGGGACAGGGAATAGGAGAGACCCAGTACTTC. This codes for CAISPGQGIGETQYF. This chain uses TRBV10-3 with TRBJ2-5, with TRBD1 identical over 9 bases. The CDR3 loop spans 15 amino acids. V shed 6 bases, J shed 4 bases, and the junction held 9 bases outside the gene matches. The germline CDR1 and CDR2 sequences are ENHRY and SYGVKD.

There are a few counts of this clonotype. The chain employs TRBV20-1 and TRBJ2-1; 11 nucleotides agree with TRBD2. The CDR3 runs 20 residues. The germline CDR1 and CDR2 sequences are DFQATT and SNEGSKA (reference sequence). V shed 2 bases, J shed 1 base, and the junction held 16 bases outside the gene matches. This CDR3 is CSARSPPLPGLAVSYNEQFF. For the CDR3, the DNA is TGCAGTGCTAGAAGCCCTCCTTTGCCGGGACTAGCGGTTTCCTACAATGAGCAGTTCTTC.

Of note for this clonotype: An end of the junction differs from the germline gene, which may be a read error. CDR3 sequence: CASGYGLAGTDTQYF. The CDR3 nucleotides read TGTGCCAGCGGTTACGGACTAGCGGGCACAGATACGCAGTATTTT. The rearrangement links TRBV6-5 to TRBJ2-3; 10 positions match TRBD2. The CDR3 contains 15 residues. The germline gives CDR1 MNHEY, CDR2 SVGAGI.

This clonotype showed up many times. The J gene is TRBJ2-7, the V gene TRBV2, with 8 nucleotides matching TRBD2. The CDR3 has 15 residues. Germline V gene sequence: CDR1 SNHLY, CDR2 FYNNEI. V gave up 7 bases and J gave up 5 bases; unmatched junction bases: 13. CDR3 nucleotide sequence: TGTGCCAGCATGGGGACTAGTGGGGTTATGGACGAGCAGTACTTC. Amino acid sequence: CASMGTSGVMDEQYF.

On this clonotype itself: A much bigger clone sits one base away, suggesting this may be a read error. The chain carries TRBV10-3 and TRBJ2-1; 10 bases map to TRBD1. Germline V gene data show CDR1 as ENHRY and CDR2 as SYGVKD. V shed 10 bases, J shed 8 bases, and the junction held 14 bases outside the gene matches. This CDR3 spans 15 amino acids. The CDR3 protein is CATAAGQGTNHEQFF. The DNA for the CDR3 is TGTGCCACGGCAGCGGGACAGGGGACGAACCATGAGCAGTTCTTC.

This clonotype was detected a few times. The rearrangement joins TRBV15 to TRBJ2-2; D gene ambiguous. The CDR3 has 14 amino acids. Trimming took off 0 bases at V and 6 bases at J, with 8 bases between the two ends. Germline V gene sequence: CDR1 LNHNV, CDR2 YYDKDF (reference sequence). The DNA of the CDR3 is TGTGCCACCAGCAGAGATCGGTGGGCCGGGGAGCTGTTTTTT. Translated, it gives CATSRDRWAGELFF.

This clonotype showed up many times. This sequence joins TRBV7-2 and TRBJ2-1; 7 nucleotides align to TRBD2. The CDR3 covers 14 residues. Germline CDR1 SGHTA, CDR2 FQGNSA. V shed 2 bases, J shed 10 bases, and the junction held 8 bases outside the gene matches. The CDR3 protein is CASSLQGVSGEQFF. DNA for the CDR3: TGTGCCAGCAGCTTACAGGGAGTTAGCGGGGAGCAGTTCTTC.

V and J are TRBV19 and TRBJ1-5, with 7 bases aligning to TRBD1. CDR1 is LNHDA and CDR2 is SQIVND in the germline V gene (reference sequence). The CDR3 sequence is 14 residues long. Trimming removed 7 bases from V and 5 bases from J; junction bases left unmatched: 8. The CDR3 coding sequence is TGTGCCAGTATACAGACAGGGTATGATCAGCCCCAGCATTTT. This sequence encodes CASIQTGYDQPQHF.

This clonotype has ten or more counts. The rearrangement links TRBV6-2 or TRBV6-3 to TRBJ2-7; 11 bases line up with TRBD2. Germline assignment: CDR1 MNHEY and CDR2 SVGEGT. J lost 1 base, V lost 2 bases, and 7 bases had no gene match. The CDR3 runs to 17 residues. The CDR3 sequence: CASSYPGTSGKSYEQYF. DNA for the CDR3: TGTGCCAGCAGTTACCCAGGGACTAGCGGAAAGTCCTACGAGCAGTACTTC.

There are many counts of this clonotype. V is TRBV6-2 or TRBV6-3 and J is TRBJ2-1, with 7 bases identical to TRBD2. CDR3 size: 12 residues. Germline CDR1 is MNHEY and CDR2 is SVGEGT. V lost 7 bases, J lost 5 bases, and 2 bases stayed unmatched. The CDR3 coding sequence is TGTGCCAGCACTAGCGGAAACAATGAGCAGTTCTTC. It codes for CASTSGNNEQFF.

This clonotype occurred many times. CDR3 nucleotides: TGCAGTGCTAGAGATCGAGATTGGCGGGAGGGCTCCTACAATGAGCAGTTCTTC. It yields the protein CSARDRDWREGSYNEQFF. The chain links TRBV20-1 to TRBJ2-1; TRBD2 matches 9 bases. From germline, CDR1 is DFQATT and CDR2 SNEGSKA (reference sequence). The V segment lost 0 bases and the J segment 0 bases; nucleotides outside the gene matches: 9. The CDR3 totals 18 residues.

Comments on this clonotype: A single base separates this from a much larger clone, so it may be a read error. The chain has TRBV20-1 and TRBJ2-7, with D uncertain. Germline CDR1 and CDR2: DFQATT and SNEGSKA (reference sequence). The length of the CDR3 is 14 residues. CDR3 amino acids: CSFEVGSLSSEQYF. The CDR3 DNA is TGCAGTTTTGAGGTAGGAAGCCTCTCCTCCGAGCAGTACTTC.

At least ten counts were recorded for this clonotype. V usage is TRBV9 and J usage is TRBJ2-1; 10 positions match TRBD2. CDR3 length: 16 residues. Trimming took 4 bases from V and 5 from J; bases not matched to a gene: 9. Per germline, CDR1 SGDLS and CDR2 YYNGEE. The CDR3 DNA reads as TGTGCCAGCAGCTTTGACATAGCGGGAGGTGACAATGAGCAGTTCTTC. This translates into CASSFDIAGGDNEQFF.

This clonotype was recorded many times. V usage is TRBV29-1 and J usage is TRBJ2-5; TRBD2 aligns across 7 bases. The CDR3 runs to 13 residues. V shed 7 bases, J shed 5 bases, and the junction held 10 bases outside the gene matches. Germline V gene lookup returns CDR1 SQVTM and CDR2 ANQGSEA. The CDR3 loop is CSGRTRKGETQYF. CDR3 bases: TGCAGCGGCCGGACTAGGAAAGGGGAGACCCAGTACTTC.

The CDR3 loop reads CSASFGTGGVGYTF. The CDR3 region has the DNA TGCAGTGCTAGTTTCGGGACAGGGGGCGTTGGCTACACCTTC. The chain recombines TRBV20-1 with TRBJ1-2; 12 bases fit TRBD1. The CDR3 consists of 14 residues. Germline CDR1 reads DFQATT; CDR2 reads SNEGSKA (reference sequence). V shed 3 bases, J shed 7 bases, and the junction held 6 bases outside the gene matches.

This clonotype was seen many times. The chain couples TRBV7-2 to TRBJ2-2; tentatively, D is TRBD1 (6 bases). The CDR3 has 15 amino acids. From germline, CDR1 is SGHTA and CDR2 FQGNSA. Trimming cost V 5 bases and J 0 bases, with 10 bases left between them. CDR3 DNA: TGTGCCAGCAGCGAGGACAGCTCGAACACCGGGGAGCTGTTTTTT. Encoded protein: CASSEDSSNTGELFF.